This T cell receptor (beta chain) emerged from a study of cytomegalovirus exposure and HLA in healthy donors. This clone was found once. Both 60 Vbeta primers and 13 Jbeta primers went into the PCR. Repertoires were generated with immunoSEQ multiplex PCR, while TCRdb's copy carries only in-frame clones and drops some. Seen here are some 150,000 clones, 82% observed once, and the top ten hold approximately 1.5%. The V and J ends lost 0 bases and 1 base respectively, with 8 bases between them. The CDR3 is 15 residues long. Germline values: CDR1 SGHDN, CDR2 FVKESK. The V and J genes are TRBV14 and TRBJ2-3; D possibly corresponds to TRBD2 (5 bases). The clonotype originates from a male donor in good health and CMV-seronegative. The material sequenced was PBMCs. The CDR3 region has the DNA TGTGCCAGCAGCCAAGATTTACTAGGCACAGATACGCAGTATTTT. Protein sequence: CASSQDLLGTDTQYF.